This entry lists 24 T cell receptor beta chains sequenced from one sample in a study of shared clonotypes between healthy human individuals. Measured with immunoSEQ multiplex PCR; TCRdb has only the in-frame clones, and not every one. The top ten hold roughly 0.13% of the sample, which has 2 million to 2.5 million clones, roughly 95% seen once. Sequenced: naive CD4+ T cells sorted from blood. Documented subset: CD45RA+ positively selected. These receptor sequences come from a young man in good health.

The chain is built from TRBV19 and TRBJ1-6; 7 nucleotides match TRBD1. The CDR3 totals 14 residues. CDR1 is LNHDA and CDR2 is SQIVND in the germline V gene (reference sequence). With 7 bases clipped from V and 5 bases from J, the junction kept 5 bases outside the gene matches. CDR3 amino acids: CASTAGQNNSPLHF. The CDR3 DNA reads TGTGCCAGTACGGCGGGACAGAATAATTCACCCCTCCACTTT.

The CDR3 sequence is CASSLADSGTGVSYEQYF. CDR3 sequence (DNA): TGTGCCAGCAGCTTAGCCGACTCCGGGACAGGGGTGAGCTACGAGCAGTACTTC. The chain carries TRBV11-2 and TRBJ2-7; 10 nucleotides line up with TRBD1. The germline V gene encodes CDR1 SGHAT and CDR2 FQNNGV. V shed 1 base, J shed 3 bases, and the junction held 12 bases outside the gene matches. This CDR3 spans 18 amino acids.

The rearrangement uses TRBV10-1 and TRBJ2-5, with 7 nucleotides matching TRBD2. J was trimmed by 1 base and V by 6 bases; bases with no gene match: 5. Germline CDR1 is WNHNN and CDR2 is SYGVQD (reference sequence). CDR3 length: 14 residues. The CDR3 loop reads CASSEVAGQETQYF. DNA of the CDR3: TGCGCCAGCAGCGAGGTAGCGGGCCAAGAGACCCAGTACTTC.

CDR3 sequence reads: CATSRGGWETQYF. As DNA, the CDR3 is TGTGCCACCAGCAGAGGTGGATGGGAGACCCAGTACTTC. The chain recombines TRBV15 with TRBJ2-5; D gene ambiguous. Per germline, CDR1 LNHNV and CDR2 YYDKDF (reference sequence). The CDR3 has 13 residues. Trimming took 1 base from V and 5 from J, leaving 8 bases between them.

CDR3 coding DNA: TGTGCCTGGAGTGTACTACAGGGAACTACCGGGGAGCTGTTTTTT. It codes for CAWSVLQGTTGELFF. The J gene is TRBJ2-2, the V gene TRBV30, with D perhaps TRBD1 (6 bases). The CDR3 loop spans 15 amino acids. V was clipped by 0 bases and J by 5 bases, with 13 bases between them. In germline, CDR1 is GTSNPN, CDR2 SVGIG (reference sequence). The full variable domain, rest sourced from reference TRBV30 and TRBJ2-2, is SQTIHQWPATLVQPVGSPLSLECTVEGTSNPNLYWYRQAAGRGLQLLFYSVGIGQISSEVPQNLSASRPQDRQFILSSKKLLLSDSGFYLCAWSVLQGTTGELFFGEGSRLTVL.

The rearrangement uses TRBV27 and TRBJ1-2; 11 nucleotides align to TRBD1. This CDR3 is built from 15 residues. Germline CDR1 and CDR2: MNHEY and SMNVEV (reference sequence). Germline trimming cut 5 bases from V and 5 bases from J; bases unmatched to any gene: 7. The chain's CDR3 is CASSGQGAGEYGYTF. For the CDR3, the DNA is TGTGCCAGCAGTGGACAGGGGGCGGGAGAATATGGCTACACCTTC.

The chain links TRBV7-2 to TRBJ2-7; 7 bases match TRBD1. With V trimmed by 6 bases and J by 3 bases, 14 bases remained unmatched. The V gene's germline CDR1 is SGHTA and CDR2 FQGNSA. This CDR3 contains 16 residues. CDR3 loop: CASSPGLDRFFYEQYF. CDR3 nucleotide sequence: TGTGCCAGCAGTCCCGGACTGGACAGGTTTTTCTACGAGCAGTACTTC.

CDR3 DNA sequence: TGTGCCAGCAGTCAAGGTGGCTCTGGAAACACCATATATTTT. Its protein is CASSQGGSGNTIYF. The rearrangement uses TRBV6-5 and TRBJ1-3; D unclear. V was cut by 5 bases and J by 0 bases, with 8 bases left in between. Per germline, CDR1 MNHEY and CDR2 SVGAGI. This CDR3 contains 14 residues.

The chain uses TRBV14 and TRBJ2-1; 8 bases match TRBD1. V lost 0 bases to trimming and J lost 8 bases; unmatched junction nucleotides: 9. The CDR3 totals 16 residues. Germline V gene lookup returns CDR1 SGHDN and CDR2 FVKESK. CDR3 DNA: TGTGCCAGCAGCCAAGATCGCGACAGGGGAACGCATGAGCAGTTCTTC. This codes for CASSQDRDRGTHEQFF.

The chain carries TRBV10-3 and TRBJ1-3; the match to TRBD1 covers 10 bases. The CDR3 covers 14 residues. Germline V gene sequence: CDR1 ENHRY, CDR2 SYGVKD. Losses at the gene ends were 11 bases for V and 2 bases for J; bases not matched to a gene: 6. CDR3 sequence: CAGGQGEPGNTIYF. In nucleotides, the CDR3 is TGTGCCGGAGGACAGGGGGAACCTGGAAACACCATATATTTT.

The rearrangement joins TRBV28 to TRBJ2-7; 7 bases are shared with TRBD1. V was clipped by 6 bases and J by 4 bases; unmatched bases: 15. Germline V gene data show CDR1 as MDHEN and CDR2 as SYDVKM. This CDR3 has 16 residues. The CDR3 nucleotides read TGTGCCAGCAGCTACTGGCAGGCAGGGGGAGCATACGAGCAGTACTTC. Translating gives CASSYWQAGGAYEQYF.

The chain joins TRBV5-1 to TRBJ1-3; 9 bases match TRBD1. The germline CDR1 and CDR2 sequences are SGHRS and YFSETQ. The CDR3 is made up of 18 amino acids. The junction had 11 bases not matched to a gene; V was cut back by 0 bases and J by 4 bases. CDR3 region: CASSLVGTGRQLGNTIYF. The CDR3 DNA is TGCGCCAGCAGCTTGGTTGGGACAGGGCGTCAACTGGGAAACACCATATATTTT.

The count of this clone is one. The genes are TRBV5-1 and TRBJ1-1, with a tentative D call TRBD1 (5 bases). V dropped 0 bases and J dropped 11 bases, with 14 bases sitting between them. This CDR3 comprises 13 residues. Per germline, CDR1 SGHRS and CDR2 YFSETQ. The chain's CDR3 is CASSLGFQGWAFF. Written as DNA, the CDR3 is TGCGCCAGCAGCTTGGGTTTCCAGGGATGGGCTTTCTTT.

In this sample, this clone turned up a few times. The chain has TRBV4-3 and TRBJ1-6; D uncertain. The CDR3 sequence is 14 residues long. CDR1 LGHNA and CDR2 YSLEER come from the germline V gene. The germline V and J ends were trimmed by 0 bases and 8 bases, with 8 bases remaining between them. CDR3 bases: TGCGCCAGCAGCCAAGATGGATCTGATTCACCCCTCCACTTT. As protein: CASSQDGSDSPLHF.

As regards this clone: Within the sample, other DNA sequences also encode this same CDR3. V gene TRBV4-1 combines with J gene TRBJ2-5; maybe TRBD2 (6 bases). Germline V gene sequence: CDR1 MGHRA, CDR2 YSYEKL. The CDR3 covers 13 residues. Deletions cut 0 bases from V and 6 bases from J, with 8 bases between. The CDR3 DNA sequence: TGCGCCAGCAGCCAAGAGCTAGCGAAGACCCAGTACTTC. Amino acids: CASSQELAKTQYF.

The rearrangement uses TRBV5-1 and TRBJ2-5; the match to TRBD1 covers 7 bases. J gave up 3 bases and V 5 bases, and 10 bases lay outside the gene matches. CDR3 length: 15 amino acids. Germline loops: CDR1 SGHRS, CDR2 YFSETQ. CDR3 in DNA: TGCGCCAGCAGTTCGGGACAGATCGCCGAAGAGACCCAGTACTTC. It translates to CASSSGQIAEETQYF.

This chain links TRBV7-3 with TRBJ2-3; maybe TRBD1 (6 bases). The CDR3 totals 14 residues. Germline V CDR1 and CDR2: SGHTA, FQGTGA. V was pared by 6 bases and J by 2 bases, with 12 bases between. CDR3 nucleotide sequence: TGTGCCAGCAGTCCCGACAGGTACACAGATACGCAGTATTTT. Its protein is CASSPDRYTDTQYF.

The V gene is TRBV28, the J gene TRBJ1-6; D remains unclear. CDR3 size: 15 residues. V lost 6 bases and J lost 0, with 9 bases in between. Germline CDR1 and CDR2: MDHEN and SYDVKM. DNA of the CDR3: TGTGCCAGCAGCCGAGAGAGCTCCTATAATTCACCCCTCCACTTT. This encodes CASSRESSYNSPLHF.

This chain connects TRBV6-6 to TRBJ1-2, with 8 bases aligning to TRBD1. This CDR3 has 14 amino acids. Per the germline V gene, CDR1 is MNHNY and CDR2 is SVGAGI (reference sequence). Unmatched junction bases numbered 10, after V lost 8 bases and J lost 5 bases. The CDR3 spells CASYDRGGYYGYTF. The DNA for the CDR3 is TGTGCCAGCTATGACAGGGGCGGATATTATGGCTACACCTTC.

The chain recombines TRBV6-7 with TRBJ1-4; D uncertain. TRBV6-7 belongs to the ORF category, with a function that is uncertain. The CDR3 consists of 15 residues. The V end lost 6 bases, the J end lost 0 bases, and 11 bases lay between the germline ends. This CDR3 is CASSPPVATNEKLFF. CDR3 sequence (DNA): TGTGCCAGCAGCCCTCCCGTTGCAACTAATGAAAAACTGTTTTTT.

The V gene is TRBV29-1, the J gene TRBJ2-7, with D possibly TRBD2 on 6 matching bases. The CDR3 is 12 residues long. Per germline, CDR1 SQVTM and CDR2 ANQGSEA. Trimming cost V 6 bases and J 3 bases, with 12 bases left between them. CDR3 DNA sequence: TGCAGCGTCCGACCGGGGGACTACGAGCAGTACTTC. It is translated as CSVRPGDYEQYF.

J is TRBJ2-5 and V is TRBV10-2; 13 bases agree with TRBD2. Germline V gene data show CDR1 as WSHSY and CDR2 as SAAADI. V lost 6 bases to trimming and J lost 10 bases; unmatched junction nucleotides: 23. There are 19 residues in the CDR3. CDR3 DNA sequence: TGCGCCAGCAGCCCTACTAGCGGGGGGGCCCGTCGTATCCTGAGTGGCCAGTACTTC. Translation: CASSPTSGGARRILSGQYF.

CDR3 residues: CAWSDKGDKAFF. CDR3 in DNA: TGTGCCTGGAGTGACAAGGGGGACAAAGCTTTCTTT. The chain carries TRBV30 and TRBJ1-1, with D perhaps TRBD1 (6 bases). Germline values: CDR1 GTSNPN, CDR2 SVGIG (reference sequence). The V end lost 1 base, the J end lost 9 bases, and 12 bases lay between the germline ends. The CDR3 spans 12 residues.

The genes are TRBV25-1 and TRBJ2-2; D is perhaps TRBD2 (5 bases). V gave up 2 bases and J gave up 13 bases, with 5 bases separating them. The CDR3 length is 10 residues. CDR1 is MGHDK, CDR2 SYGVNS, per germline. The chain's CDR3 is CASSEGRLFF. CDR3 nucleotide sequence: TGTGCCAGCAGTGAAGGGAGGCTGTTTTTT.